These T cell receptor beta chains were read from a single sample in a study of blood T cell repertoires in COVID-19. Profiling relied on immunoSEQ multiplex PCR, and the TCRdb table lists in-frame clones only, not all of them. The sample has 150,000 to 200,000 clones, over 75% seen once. Specimen: peripheral blood. All receptors derive from a human donor in a cohort sampled during active COVID-19. CDR3s include the opening cysteine and the closing phenylalanine or tryptophan. Each record gives: J gene, D gene, V gene, clone size, CDR3 DNA, CDR3 protein. The D gene is left open where the match is weak. Not all rows give a size; the values are once, few, many and, for expanded clones, a class.

TRBJ2-7,.,TRBV14,.,TGTGCCAGCAGCCAAGAAATGAGATGGGACAAGCCCTACGAGCAGTACTTC,CASSQEMRWDKPYEQYF
TRBJ2-7,TRBD2,TRBV6-2/TRBV6-3,.,TGTGCCAGCAGCTTCGGGCCCCAACTCGGCGGGAGTCGGGTCGAGCAGTACTTC,CASSFGPQLGGSRVEQYF
TRBJ1-3,.,TRBV30,.,TGTGCCTGGAGTGTAGGGACTAGTGGAAACACCATATATTTT,CAWSVGTSGNTIYF
TRBJ2-1,TRBD2,TRBV27,.,TGTGCCAGCACTGAGCGGGGGGGCTCCCAGGCGGGCGGTGAGCAGTTCTTC,CASTERGGSQAGGEQFF
TRBJ1-4,.,TRBV28,.,TGTGCCAGCTTTAGGGTCGAGGGTACGGCTAATGAAAAACTGTTTTTT,CASFRVEGTANEKLFF
TRBJ1-5,.,TRBV30,.,TGTGCCTGGGCCACAGGCACGCATCAGCCCCAGCATTTT,CAWATGTHQPQHF
TRBJ1-2,.,TRBV29-1,.,TGCAGCGTTGATCTGGGGGCGAATCATGGCTACACCTTC,CSVDLGANHGYTF
TRBJ2-1,TRBD2,TRBV5-1,.,TGCGCCAGCAGCTTGGCTAGCGGGGGGATAAACAATGAGCAGTTCTTC,CASSLASGGINNEQFF
TRBJ2-5,.,TRBV7-9,.,TGTGCCAGCAGCACCACCACAGGTTTGGCAGAGACCCAGTACTTC,CASSTTTGLAETQYF
TRBJ2-1,TRBD1,TRBV12-3/TRBV12-4,once,TGTGCCAGCGCCAGGGACAGGGTCAATGAGCAGTTCTTC,CASARDRVNEQFF
TRBJ1-2,.,TRBV6-1,once,TGTGCCAGCAGTGAAGCGGGGCAGGGGAACTATGGCTACACCTTC,CASSEAGQGNYGYTF
TRBJ2-7,.,TRBV4-3,.,TGCGCCAGCAGCCAAGATTCAGGGTTAGGACGCGAGCAGTACTTC,CASSQDSGLGREQYF
TRBJ1-1,.,TRBV2,.,TGTGCCAGCAGTGAAGCGGGCAGGGGCTTACCTGAAGCTTTCTTT,CASSEAGRGLPEAFF
TRBJ1-1,.,TRBV19,.,TGTGCCAGTAGTGGTAATGGGAGAGCTGAAGCTTTCTTT,CASSGNGRAEAFF
TRBJ2-1,.,TRBV7-9,once,TGTGCCAGCAGCCAGGGGCGTGAGCAGTTCTTC,CASSQGREQFF
TRBJ1-3,.,TRBV11-2,.,TGTGCCAGCAGCTTTGGCCGGCGGGGTAGCTCTGGAAACACCATATATTTT,CASSFGRRGSSGNTIYF
TRBJ2-5,.,TRBV6-2/TRBV6-3,.,TGTGCCAGCAGTTACCCTCAACACGAGACCCAGTACTTC,CASSYPQHETQYF
TRBJ2-1,.,TRBV29-1,few,TGCAGCGTTGGGGTCCGGGGGAGCAACAATGAGCAGTTCTTC,CSVGVRGSNNEQFF
TRBJ1-1,.,TRBV6-2/TRBV6-3,once,TGTGCCAGCAGTTACAGGGGGAGCGCTGAAGCTTTCTTT,CASSYRGSAEAFF
TRBJ1-4,TRBD1,TRBV5-8,.,TGTGCCAGCAGCTTGAATAGGGACAGGGGACGCCCAACTAATGAAAAACTGTTTTTT,CASSLNRDRGRPTNEKLFF
TRBJ2-5,.,TRBV15,.,TGTGCCACAGGGGGCGGGGGGAACGTTGAGACCCAGTACTTC,CATGGGGNVETQYF
TRBJ2-7,.,TRBV7-2,.,TGTGCCAGCAGCTTCAACAGGGAAGGCAACTACGAGCAGTACTTC,CASSFNREGNYEQYF
TRBJ1-3,TRBD1,TRBV6-5,.,TGTGCCAGCATCACAGGGGGCTCTGGAAACACCATATATTTT,CASITGGSGNTIYF
TRBJ2-2,.,TRBV20-1,few,TGCAGTGCTAGTAAGGGGCCGAACACCGGGGAGCTGTTTTTT,CSASKGPNTGELFF
TRBJ2-5,TRBD1,TRBV27,.,TGTGCCAGCAGCCCCAGGGGGAGTGAGGAGACCCAGTACTTC,CASSPRGSEETQYF
TRBJ2-5,TRBD2,TRBV6-5,.,TGTGCCAGCAGTCATAGCGGGGGGGTCCAAGAGACCCAGTACTTC,CASSHSGGVQETQYF
TRBJ2-7,.,TRBV27,.,TGTGCCAGCAGTTTTAAGGGAGTCTCCTACGAGCAGTACTTC,CASSFKGVSYEQYF
TRBJ1-2,TRBD1,TRBV7-2,.,TGTGCCAGCAGCTGGGGACAGGAGAACTATGGCTACACCTTC,CASSWGQENYGYTF
TRBJ2-1,TRBD2,TRBV7-8,few,TGTGCCAGCAGCTTGGGCGCGGGGGATGAGCAGTTCTTC,CASSLGAGDEQFF
TRBJ1-5,TRBD1,TRBV30,.,TGTGCCTGGAGTACCCGACAGGGAGGTCAGCCCCAGCATTTT,CAWSTRQGGQPQHF
TRBJ1-3,.,TRBV7-9,.,TGTGCCAGCAGCCCGACAGTTTCTGGAAACACCATATATTTT,CASSPTVSGNTIYF
TRBJ1-1,.,TRBV19,.,TGTGCCACTAGGGGAAGCGGAGGGACGCGGGCTGAAGCTTTCTTT,CATRGSGGTRAEAFF
TRBJ2-1,TRBD2,TRBV13,.,TGTGCCAGCAGCTTAGAACCCCGGACTAGCGCCTACAATGAGCAGTTCTTC,CASSLEPRTSAYNEQFF
TRBJ2-7,TRBD1,TRBV11-3,.,TGTGCCAGCAGCTTAGCCCACGGGACAGGGTACGAGCAGTACTTC,CASSLAHGTGYEQYF
TRBJ1-2,.,TRBV6-5,few,TGTGCCAGCAGTTCGCAGGACGAGTCGGGGTGGCATGGCTACACCTTC,CASSSQDESGWHGYTF
TRBJ1-4,TRBD1,TRBV7-2,few,TGTGCCAGCAGCCCTCAGCAGGGACAGGGCGGTGAAAAACTGTTTTTT,CASSPQQGQGGEKLFF
TRBJ2-5,.,TRBV5-1,.,TGCGCCAGCAGCCAGGGACAAGACCCCGAGACCCAGTACTTC,CASSQGQDPETQYF
TRBJ2-5,TRBD2,TRBV9,.,TGTGCCAGCAGCGTAATTGCGGGGGGACCCCTGGGGGAAGAGACCCAGTACTTC,CASSVIAGGPLGEETQYF
TRBJ2-5,TRBD2,TRBV24-1,once,TGTGCCACCAGTGATACCACTAGCGGGAGTTCTCTGGCGACCCAGTACTTC,CATSDTTSGSSLATQYF
TRBJ1-4,.,TRBV29-1,.,TGCAGCCCCGAAGGAACAGGGCCCGAAAAACTGTTTTTT,CSPEGTGPEKLFF
TRBJ2-5,TRBD1,TRBV3-1/TRBV3-2,.,TGTGCCAGCAGCCAGCTTCAGGGGGCCGGGACCCAGTACTTC,CASSQLQGAGTQYF
TRBJ2-7,TRBD1,TRBV5-1,once,TGCGCCAGCAGCTTGGCGGGACAGGGCATGCGTGAGCAGTACTTC,CASSLAGQGMREQYF
TRBJ2-7,.,TRBV5-1,.,TGCGCCAGCAGCTTATCAGGCAGGCCTCCCTACGAGCAGTACTTC,CASSLSGRPPYEQYF
TRBJ2-7,TRBD2,TRBV29-1,.,TGCAGCGTCGCGGGGGGAACCTACGAGCAGTACTTC,CSVAGGTYEQYF
TRBJ1-2,.,TRBV9,.,TGTGCCAGCAGCGTGGCAGGGGCGAGCTATGGCTACACCTTC,CASSVAGASYGYTF
TRBJ1-1,.,TRBV10-3,.,TGTGCCATCAGAGCCGGACAGTGGAACACTGAAGCTTTCTTT,CAIRAGQWNTEAFF
TRBJ2-4,TRBD2,TRBV3-1/TRBV3-2,.,TGTGCCAGCAGCCAAGGAGGCGGGGGGGTTGTCATTCAGTACTTC,CASSQGGGGVVIQYF
TRBJ2-5,TRBD1,TRBV7-8,.,TGTGCCAGCAGGGCAGGGGGCATTGAGACCCAGTACTTC,CASRAGGIETQYF
TRBJ1-2,.,TRBV6-6,once,TGTGCCAGCAGTTACTCGAGGCCAGACCTTAACTATGGCTACACCTTC,CASSYSRPDLNYGYTF
TRBJ2-3,TRBD2,TRBV7-2,.,TGTGCCAGCAGCTGGGGACTAGACTCAGATACGCAGTATTTT,CASSWGLDSDTQYF
TRBJ2-7,TRBD2,TRBV4-3,once,TGCGCCAGCAGCCAAGTTATTAGCGGGGGTACCTACGAGCAGTACTTC,CASSQVISGGTYEQYF
TRBJ1-4,.,TRBV11-2,.,TGTGCCAGCAGCTTAGCGGGGGGGGGCGTCGAAAAACTGTTTTTT,CASSLAGGGVEKLFF
TRBJ1-2,.,TRBV7-2,.,TGTGCCAGCAGCTTTCGGGACACTGACCACTATGGCTACACCTTC,CASSFRDTDHYGYTF
TRBJ2-2,.,TRBV10-3,.,TGTGCCATCAGTGAGGCAGAAACCGGGGAGCTGTTTTTT,CAISEAETGELFF
TRBJ2-7,TRBD1,TRBV6-5,.,TGTGCCAGCAGTCCAACACAGGGGGCCTCCTACGAGCAGTACTTC,CASSPTQGASYEQYF
TRBJ2-7,.,TRBV7-9,.,TGTGCCAGCAGCTTAGCCGGGAGTCTGGGCGAGCAGTACTTC,CASSLAGSLGEQYF
TRBJ1-3,.,TRBV14,.,TGTGCCAGCAGCCAAGAATACGGCGGGGGAAACACCATATATTTT,CASSQEYGGGNTIYF
TRBJ1-2,.,TRBV28,.,TGTGCCAGCAGGGGGCAAGGCGGCTACACCTTC,CASRGQGGYTF
TRBJ2-5,TRBD2,TRBV19,.,TGTGCCAGTAGTATAGGGCTAGCGGGGGGGCAAGAGACCCAGTACTTC,CASSIGLAGGQETQYF